These T cell receptor beta chains were read from a single sample in a study of Ad26.COV2.S vaccination and SARS-CoV-2 variants. TCRdb keeps only in-frame clones here, not all; method: immunoSEQ multiplex PCR. This sample has about 400,000 clones, with around nine tenths found just once. The sample in question was peripheral blood, obtained in a trial of Ad26.COV2.S vaccine versus placebo. These receptors all come from a person between 18 and 60 years old who received the Ad26.COV2.S COVID-19 vaccine or a placebo. Each CDR3 is given with its conserved first and last residue. D genes are given only for firm matches. Clone size is shown for a subset of rows, as once, few, many or a class of expanded clone.

clone_size j_call v_call d_call cdr3_nt cdr3_aa
NA TRBJ1-6 TRBV18 NA TGTGCCAGCTACAGCTCCTATAATTCACCCCTCCACTTT CASYSSYNSPLHF
NA TRBJ2-7 TRBV7-9 TRBD1 TGTGCCAGCAGCTACCCCGGGACAGACTACGAGCAGTACTTC CASSYPGTDYEQYF
NA TRBJ1-6 TRBV10-2 TRBD1 TGCGCCAGCAGTGAGAACTACAGGGGGATCCCCTATAATTCACCCCTCCACTTT CASSENYRGIPYNSPLHF
NA TRBJ2-1 TRBV5-1 TRBD1 TGCGCCAGCAGCCCTGACAGGGCCCACAATGAGCAGTTCTTC CASSPDRAHNEQFF
NA TRBJ2-7 TRBV28 NA TGTGCCAGCAGTCGTGACTCCCTGGGGCCTTACGAGCAGTACTTC CASSRDSLGPYEQYF
NA TRBJ2-7 TRBV27 NA TGTGCCAGCAAAAGCGAGCTGGACGAGCAGTACTTC CASKSELDEQYF
NA TRBJ2-1 TRBV24-1 TRBD2 TGTGCCACCAGTGGGAAGGGGACTAGTATCGATGAGCAGTTCTTC CATSGKGTSIDEQFF
NA TRBJ1-2 TRBV27 NA TGTGCCAGCAGCAAAGGGGGGGTCGGTGGCTACACCTTC CASSKGGVGGYTF
NA TRBJ2-7 TRBV5-1 TRBD1 TGCGCCAGCAGCTTGAGACAGGGCCCCTCCTACGAGCAGTACTTC CASSLRQGPSYEQYF
NA TRBJ2-2 TRBV6-2/TRBV6-3 NA TGTGCCAGCAGCTGGGAGAACACCGGGGAGCTGTTTTTT CASSWENTGELFF
NA TRBJ2-7 TRBV10-2 NA TGCGCCAGCAGGGCAGGAGCGGGTCTCTACGAGCAGTACTTC CASRAGAGLYEQYF
NA TRBJ2-1 TRBV11-1 TRBD1 TGTGCCAGCAGCTTAGAGGGGGACAGCTACAATGAGCAGTTCTTC CASSLEGDSYNEQFF
NA TRBJ1-1 TRBV28 NA TGTGCCAGCAGTTTATGGACGACTGGCCTTACAAAGAACACTGAAGCTTTCTTT CASSLWTTGLTKNTEAFF
many TRBJ2-7 TRBV28 TRBD1 TGTGCCGGGGGGGACAGGGGGCTGCGTGAGCAGTACTTC CAGGDRGLREQYF
NA TRBJ1-4 TRBV6-1 NA TGTGCCAGCAGTGAAACCCCCCGCAAGGATATTGAGGGGTTTTTT CASSETPRKDIEGFF
NA TRBJ2-2 TRBV14 NA TGTGCCAGCAGCCCTCCGGGACTCCCTCTTAACACCGGGGAGCTGTTTTTT CASSPPGLPLNTGELFF
NA TRBJ2-3 TRBV5-1 TRBD2 TGCGCCAGCAGCGATGGACTAGCAGGCACAGATACGCAGTATTTT CASSDGLAGTDTQYF
NA TRBJ2-1 TRBV29-1 NA TGCAGCGTTGAAGAACAGCGGGCGACCAATGAGCAGTTCTTC CSVEEQRATNEQFF
once TRBJ2-7 TRBV27 NA TGTGCCAGCAGTATCTCCTCGCCCTACGAGCAGTACTTC CASSISSPYEQYF
once TRBJ2-5 TRBV19 TRBD2 TGTGCCAGTAGTCCCGGGACTATGGCAGAGACCCAGTACTTC CASSPGTMAETQYF
NA TRBJ2-7 TRBV5-1 TRBD2 TGCGCCAGCAGCTTGACATCGACTAGCGGGAGGGTCTACGAGCAGTACTTC CASSLTSTSGRVYEQYF
once TRBJ1-2 TRBV7-9 NA TGTGCCAGCAGCGTAGGTTCGGACTATGGCTACACCTTC CASSVGSDYGYTF
NA TRBJ2-5 TRBV18 NA TGTGCCAGCTCACCCAAAGAGACCCAGTACTTC CASSPKETQYF
NA TRBJ1-2 TRBV12-5 TRBD1 TGTGCTAGTGGTTTCCGGGACAGGGGGTCGAACTATGGCTACACCTTC CASGFRDRGSNYGYTF
NA TRBJ1-1 TRBV29-1 NA TGCAGCGTTGTGGGCCGCAGTCCGAACACTGAAGCTTTCTTT CSVVGRSPNTEAFF
NA TRBJ2-1 TRBV24-1 TRBD2 TGTGCCACCAGTGATTTAAAGGCGGGAGCCCCCGGCAATGAGCAGTTCTTC CATSDLKAGAPGNEQFF
few TRBJ2-3 TRBV4-2 TRBD1 TGTGCCAGCAGCGGGACAGGAGACACAGATACGCAGTATTTT CASSGTGDTDTQYF
once TRBJ1-1 TRBV10-3 NA TGTGCCATGGGGGAGGGGCCGACTGAAGCTTTCTTT CAMGEGPTEAFF
NA TRBJ2-3 TRBV6-1 TRBD1 TGTGCCAGCAGTGAAGCTTGGGACAGTGCTAGCACAGATACGCAGTATTTT CASSEAWDSASTDTQYF
NA TRBJ2-3 TRBV29-1 NA TGCAGCTCCGAACTAGCCCGAGGAACAGATACGCAGTATTTT CSSELARGTDTQYF
NA TRBJ2-1 TRBV2 NA TGTGCCAGCAGTGAGCCGAATGAGCAGTTCTTC CASSEPNEQFF
NA TRBJ1-2 TRBV2 NA TGTGCCAGCAGTGACACCGGGGGCTATGGCTACACCTTC CASSDTGGYGYTF
NA TRBJ2-3 TRBV5-1 TRBD1 TGCGCCAGCAGTGGCGGGCAGGGGGCCACAGATACGCAGTATTTT CASSGGQGATDTQYF
few TRBJ1-5 TRBV21-1 NA TGTGCCAGCACCTTACCCAATCAGCCCCAGCATTTT CASTLPNQPQHF
NA TRBJ2-1 TRBV5-1 NA TGCGCCAGCAGCTTTGACAGCGATTCCTACAATGAGCAGTTCTTC CASSFDSDSYNEQFF
NA TRBJ2-1 TRBV15 TRBD2 TGTGCCACCAGGCTCGGGACTAGTAATTTGGTGGATGAGCAGTTCTTC CATRLGTSNLVDEQFF
NA TRBJ2-2 TRBV29-1 NA TGCAGCGTTGTACAGGGAGGCACCGGGGAGCTGTTTTTT CSVVQGGTGELFF
NA TRBJ2-5 TRBV6-2/TRBV6-3 NA TGTGCCAGCAGTTTTATAGGGGAGACCCAGTACTTC CASSFIGETQYF
NA TRBJ1-2 TRBV7-8 NA TGTGCCAGCAGCTTACTGGGGCAGGCGTACTATGGCTACACCTTC CASSLLGQAYYGYTF
NA TRBJ2-1 TRBV19 TRBD2 TGTGCCAGTAGTACTAGCGGGTCCACCCCGTTCTTC CASSTSGSTPFF
NA TRBJ2-1 TRBV18 TRBD2 TGTGCCAGCTCACCACTTAGCGGGAGCTCCTACAATGAGCAGTTCTTC CASSPLSGSSYNEQFF
NA TRBJ1-1 TRBV3-1/TRBV3-2 NA TGTGCCAGCAGCCAATCCAGAACGAGGCAAGCTTTCTTT CASSQSRTRQAFF
NA TRBJ2-7 TRBV30 NA TGTGCCTGGAGTCTCGGCGGCATGTACGGTTCCTACGAGCAGTACTTC CAWSLGGMYGSYEQYF
NA TRBJ1-5 TRBV19 TRBD1 TGTGCCAGTAGATGGGCAGGGGGGGACAATCAGCCCCAGCATTTT CASRWAGGDNQPQHF
NA TRBJ1-4 TRBV7-2 NA TGTGCCAGCAGCCGGATTCCGGGCCTGGTTGAAAAACTGTTTTTT CASSRIPGLVEKLFF
NA TRBJ2-1 TRBV30 NA TGTGCCTGGGCTACCGGGGATGAGCAGTTCTTC CAWATGDEQFF
NA TRBJ2-5 TRBV18 TRBD2 TGTGCCAGCTCACGAACTAGCGGGAGGGCCGAAGAGACCCAGTACTTC CASSRTSGRAEETQYF
NA TRBJ2-7 TRBV7-2 NA TGTGCCAGCAGCTTACAATCGGGCAGACGAGACGAGCAGTACTTC CASSLQSGRRDEQYF
NA TRBJ2-1 TRBV7-2 TRBD2 TGTGCCAGCAGCAAGGGACTAGCGGCTGAGCAGTTCTTC CASSKGLAAEQFF
NA TRBJ2-1 TRBV29-1 TRBD2 TGCAGCGTTGGAGCGGGAGGGCTGAACAATGAGCAGTTCTTC CSVGAGGLNNEQFF
NA TRBJ1-1 TRBV27 TRBD1 TGTGCCAGCAGTTTCGGACAGGGGCAAGGGGCTTTCTTT CASSFGQGQGAFF
NA TRBJ2-3 TRBV7-6 NA TGTGCCAGCACCGTACGGACAGCCACAGATACGCAGTATTTT CASTVRTATDTQYF
NA TRBJ2-5 TRBV29-1 NA TGCAGCGTGGGCAGGGCAAGGGAAGCCAAAGAGACCCAGTACTTC CSVGRAREAKETQYF
once TRBJ2-1 TRBV27 NA TGTGCCAGCAGTTGTCGCCGGGACGGGTACAATGAGCAGTTCTTC CASSCRRDGYNEQFF